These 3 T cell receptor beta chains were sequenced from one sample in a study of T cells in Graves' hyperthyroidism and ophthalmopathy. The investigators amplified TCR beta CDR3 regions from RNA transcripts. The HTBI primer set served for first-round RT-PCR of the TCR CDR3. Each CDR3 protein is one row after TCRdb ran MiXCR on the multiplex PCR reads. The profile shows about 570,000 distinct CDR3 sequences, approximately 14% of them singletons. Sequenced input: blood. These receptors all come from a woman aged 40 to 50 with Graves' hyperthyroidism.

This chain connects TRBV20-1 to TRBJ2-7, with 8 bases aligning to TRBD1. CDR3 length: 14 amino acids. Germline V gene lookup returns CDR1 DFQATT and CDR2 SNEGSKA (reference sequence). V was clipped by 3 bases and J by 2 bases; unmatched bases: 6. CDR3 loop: CSASSGTGAYEQYF. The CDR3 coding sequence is TGCAGTGCTAGTTCCGGGACAGGCGCCTACGAGCAGTACTTC.

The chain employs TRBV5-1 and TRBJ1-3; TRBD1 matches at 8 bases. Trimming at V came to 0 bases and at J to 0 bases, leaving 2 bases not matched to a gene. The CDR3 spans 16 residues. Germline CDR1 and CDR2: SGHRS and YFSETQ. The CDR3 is CASSLAGQDSGNTIYF. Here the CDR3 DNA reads TGCGCCAGCAGCTTGGCGGGACAGGACTCTGGAAACACCATATATTTT.

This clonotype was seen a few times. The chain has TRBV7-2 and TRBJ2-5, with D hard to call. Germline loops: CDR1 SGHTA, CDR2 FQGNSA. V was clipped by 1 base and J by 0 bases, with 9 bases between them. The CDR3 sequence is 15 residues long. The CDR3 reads CASSLGSADQETQYF. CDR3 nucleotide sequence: TGTGCCAGCAGCTTAGGGTCGGCAGACCAAGAGACCCAGTACTTC.